This T cell receptor beta chain originates from a study of glioma-infiltrating T cells after dendritic cell vaccination. Overall study: The vaccine used monocyte-derived dendritic cells pulsed overnight with autologous tumor lysate. At biweekly intervals, patients got three intradermal dendritic cell vaccine injections.

The CDR3 is 18 amino acids. The repertoire was sequenced with immunoSEQ multiplex PCR; TCRdb's copy has only in-frame clones and lacks some. The sample lists 90,000 to 140,000 clones; 90% were seen once. Time point described: after dendritic cell vaccination, including at tumor progression/relapse. Selection required adequate fresh-frozen tumor tissue plus more than two years' survival data. The V call is TRBV12-2, the J call TRBJ1-1. TRBV12-2 corresponds to a pseudogene. The sequencing here drew on blood, taken after dendritic cell vaccination. This TCR came from a human donor with glioblastoma. The CDR3 reads CASRVPGGLVWWNTEAFF. Here the CDR3 DNA reads TGTGCAAGTCGCGTCCCGGGAGGGCTGGTTTGGTGGAACACTGAAGCTTTCTTT.